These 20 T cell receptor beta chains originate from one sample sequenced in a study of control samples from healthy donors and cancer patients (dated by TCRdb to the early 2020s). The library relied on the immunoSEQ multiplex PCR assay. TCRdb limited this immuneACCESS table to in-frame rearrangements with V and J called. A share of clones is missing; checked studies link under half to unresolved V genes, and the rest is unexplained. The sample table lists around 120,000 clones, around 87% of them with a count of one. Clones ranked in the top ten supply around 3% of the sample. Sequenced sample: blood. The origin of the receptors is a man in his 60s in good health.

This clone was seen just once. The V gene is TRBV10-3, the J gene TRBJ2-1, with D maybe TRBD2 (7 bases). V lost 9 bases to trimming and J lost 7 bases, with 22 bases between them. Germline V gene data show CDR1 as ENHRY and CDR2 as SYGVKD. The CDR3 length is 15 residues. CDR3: CAMEKGGAPGNEQFF. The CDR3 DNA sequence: TGTGCCATGGAAAAAGGGGGGGCTCCCGGGAATGAGCAGTTCTTC.

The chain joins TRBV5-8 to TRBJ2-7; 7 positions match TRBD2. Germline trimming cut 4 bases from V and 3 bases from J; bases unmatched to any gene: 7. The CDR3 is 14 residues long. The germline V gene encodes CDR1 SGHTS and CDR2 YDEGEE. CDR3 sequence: CASSNGLVIYEQYF. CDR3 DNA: TGTGCCAGCAGCAACGGACTAGTTATCTACGAGCAGTACTTC. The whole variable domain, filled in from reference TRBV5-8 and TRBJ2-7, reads EAGVTQSPTHLIKTRGQQATLRCSPISGHTSVYWYQQALGLGLQFLLWYDEGEERNRGNFPPRFSGRQFPNYSSELNVNALELEDSALYLCASSNGLVIYEQYFGPGTRLTVT.

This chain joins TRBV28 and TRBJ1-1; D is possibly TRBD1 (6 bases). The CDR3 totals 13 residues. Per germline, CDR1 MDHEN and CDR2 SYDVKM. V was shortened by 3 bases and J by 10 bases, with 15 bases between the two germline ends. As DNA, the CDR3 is TGTGCCAGCAGTTTTGGGGATACAGGGCGAGCTTTCTTT. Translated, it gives CASSFGDTGRAFF.

CDR3 loop: CASSNQEITEAFF. CDR3 coding DNA: TGCGCCAGCAGCAACCAGGAGATCACTGAAGCTTTCTTT. This sequence joins TRBV5-1 and TRBJ1-1, with D unresolved. Germline CDR1 SGHRS, CDR2 YFSETQ. The length of the CDR3 is 13 residues. V shed 4 bases and J shed 4 bases, with 11 bases lying between them.

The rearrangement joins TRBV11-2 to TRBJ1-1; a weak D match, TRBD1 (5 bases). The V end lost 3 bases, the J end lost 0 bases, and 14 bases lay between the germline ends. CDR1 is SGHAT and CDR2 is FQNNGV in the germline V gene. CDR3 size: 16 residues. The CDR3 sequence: CASSFGGANMNTEAFF. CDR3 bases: TGTGCCAGCAGCTTCGGCGGGGCGAACATGAACACTGAAGCTTTCTTT.

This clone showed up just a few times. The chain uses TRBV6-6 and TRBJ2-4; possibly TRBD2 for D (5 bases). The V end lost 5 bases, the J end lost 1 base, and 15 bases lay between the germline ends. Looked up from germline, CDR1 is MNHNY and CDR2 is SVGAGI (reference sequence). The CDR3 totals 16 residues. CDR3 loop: CASSHTRDLAKNIQYF. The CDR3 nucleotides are TGTGCCAGCAGTCATACGAGGGATTTGGCCAAAAACATTCAGTACTTC.

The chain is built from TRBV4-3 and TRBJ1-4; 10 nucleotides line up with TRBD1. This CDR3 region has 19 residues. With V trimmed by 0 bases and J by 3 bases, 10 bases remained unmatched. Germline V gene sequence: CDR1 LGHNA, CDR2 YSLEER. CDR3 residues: CASSQDLWGQGLPNEKLFF. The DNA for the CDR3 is TGCGCCAGCAGCCAAGATCTATGGGGACAGGGGTTACCTAATGAAAAACTGTTTTTT.

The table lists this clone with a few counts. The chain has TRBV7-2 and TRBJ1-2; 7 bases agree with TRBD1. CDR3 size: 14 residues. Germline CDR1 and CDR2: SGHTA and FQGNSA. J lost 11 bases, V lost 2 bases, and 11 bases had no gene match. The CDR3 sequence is CASSLLPDRWSYTF. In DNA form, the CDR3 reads TGTGCCAGCAGCTTACTACCGGACAGGTGGAGTTACACCTTC.

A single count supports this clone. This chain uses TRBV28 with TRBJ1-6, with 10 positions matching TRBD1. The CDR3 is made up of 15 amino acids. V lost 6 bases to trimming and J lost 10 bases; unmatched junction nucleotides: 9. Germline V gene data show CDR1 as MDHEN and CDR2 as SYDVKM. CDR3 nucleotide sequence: TGTGCCAGCAGCCCCCGACAGGGGGCCTACTCACCCCTCCACTTT. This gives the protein CASSPRQGAYSPLHF.

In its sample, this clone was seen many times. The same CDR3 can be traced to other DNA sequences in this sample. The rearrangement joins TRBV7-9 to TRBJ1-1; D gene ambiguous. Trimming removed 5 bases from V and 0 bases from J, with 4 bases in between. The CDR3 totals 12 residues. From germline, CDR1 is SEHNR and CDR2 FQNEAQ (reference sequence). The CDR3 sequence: CASSIMNTEAFF. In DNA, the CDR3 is TGTGCCAGCAGCATCATGAACACTGAAGCTTTCTTT.

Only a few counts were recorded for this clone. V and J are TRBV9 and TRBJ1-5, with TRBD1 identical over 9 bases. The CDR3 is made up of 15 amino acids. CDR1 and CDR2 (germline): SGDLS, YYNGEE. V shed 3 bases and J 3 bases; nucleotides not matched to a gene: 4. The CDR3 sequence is CASSGGTGTNQPQHF. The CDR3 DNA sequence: TGTGCCAGCAGCGGGGGGACAGGGACCAATCAGCCCCAGCATTTT.

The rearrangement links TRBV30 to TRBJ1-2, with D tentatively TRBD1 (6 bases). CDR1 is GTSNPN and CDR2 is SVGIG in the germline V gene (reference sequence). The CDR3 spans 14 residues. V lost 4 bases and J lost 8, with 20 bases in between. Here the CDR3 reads CAWTYGGGAGGYTF. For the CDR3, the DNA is TGTGCCTGGACCTATGGAGGGGGGGCCGGGGGCTACACCTTC.

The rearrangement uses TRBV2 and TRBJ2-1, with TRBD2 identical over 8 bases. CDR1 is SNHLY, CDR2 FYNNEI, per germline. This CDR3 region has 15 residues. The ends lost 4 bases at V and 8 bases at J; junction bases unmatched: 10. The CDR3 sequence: CASSVAGFSGDEQFF. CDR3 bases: TGTGCCAGCAGTGTAGCGGGGTTCTCCGGGGATGAGCAGTTCTTC.

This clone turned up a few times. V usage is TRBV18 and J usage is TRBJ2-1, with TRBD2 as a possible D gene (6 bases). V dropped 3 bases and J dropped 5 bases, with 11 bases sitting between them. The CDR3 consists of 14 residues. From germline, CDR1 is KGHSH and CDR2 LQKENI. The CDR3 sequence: CASSPQSGDNEQFF. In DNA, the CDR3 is TGTGCCAGCTCACCGCAGTCGGGGGACAATGAGCAGTTCTTC.

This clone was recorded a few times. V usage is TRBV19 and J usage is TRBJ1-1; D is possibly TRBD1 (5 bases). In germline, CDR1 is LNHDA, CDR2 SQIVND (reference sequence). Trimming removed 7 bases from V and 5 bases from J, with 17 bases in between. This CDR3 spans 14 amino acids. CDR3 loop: CASTLLDGGTEAFF. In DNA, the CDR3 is TGTGCCAGTACCCTGCTTGATGGGGGGACTGAAGCTTTCTTT. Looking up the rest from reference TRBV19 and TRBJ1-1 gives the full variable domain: DGGITQSPKYLFRKEGQNVTLSCEQNLNHDAMYWYRQDPGQGLRLIYYSQIVNDFQKGDIAEGYSVSREKKESFPLTVTSAQKNPTAFYLCASTLLDGGTEAFFGQGTRLTVV.

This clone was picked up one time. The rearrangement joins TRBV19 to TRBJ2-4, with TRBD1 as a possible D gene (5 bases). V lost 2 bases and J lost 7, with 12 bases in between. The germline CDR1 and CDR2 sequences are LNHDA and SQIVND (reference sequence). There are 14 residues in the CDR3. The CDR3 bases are TGTGCCAGTAGTATAAGGGGTAGCAAGAACATTCAGTACTTC. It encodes CASSIRGSKNIQYF.

The DNA of the CDR3 is TGTGCCACCAGTGATTCTGTGGGTGCGCACTCTGGGGCCAACGTCCTGACTTTC. This encodes CATSDSVGAHSGANVLTF. This rearrangement joins TRBV24-1 to TRBJ2-6, with D uncertain. Germline lookup yields CDR1 KGHDR and CDR2 SFDVKD. The CDR3 totals 18 residues. V was shortened by 2 bases and J by 0 bases, with 13 bases between the two germline ends.

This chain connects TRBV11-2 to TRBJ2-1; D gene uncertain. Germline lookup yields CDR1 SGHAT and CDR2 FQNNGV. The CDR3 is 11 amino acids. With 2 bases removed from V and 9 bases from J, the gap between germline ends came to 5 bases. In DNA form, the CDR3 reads TGTGCCAGCAGCTTATTGGGTGAGCAGTTCTTC. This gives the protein CASSLLGEQFF. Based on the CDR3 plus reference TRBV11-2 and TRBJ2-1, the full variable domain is EAGVAQSPRYKIIEKRQSVAFWCNPISGHATLYWYQQILGQGPKLLIQFQNNGVVDDSQLPKDRFSAERLKGVDSTLKIQPAKLEDSAVYLCASSLLGEQFFGPGTRLTVL.

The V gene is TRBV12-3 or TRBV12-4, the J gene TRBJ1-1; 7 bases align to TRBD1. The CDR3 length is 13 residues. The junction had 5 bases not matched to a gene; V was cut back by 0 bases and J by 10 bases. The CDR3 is CASSLAFQGVAFF. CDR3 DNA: TGTGCCAGCAGTTTAGCTTTCCAGGGGGTAGCTTTCTTT.

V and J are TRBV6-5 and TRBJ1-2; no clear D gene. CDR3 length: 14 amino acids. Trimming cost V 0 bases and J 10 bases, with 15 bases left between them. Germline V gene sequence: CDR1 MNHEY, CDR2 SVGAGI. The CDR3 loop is CASSYSTPLGVYTF. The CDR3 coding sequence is TGTGCCAGCAGTTACTCGACCCCTCTTGGGGTCTACACCTTC.